Listed here are 2 T cell receptor beta chains from one sample, sequenced in a study of blood T cell repertoires in COVID-19. Some clones are missing from TCRdb's copy, which holds only in-frame ones; the method was immunoSEQ multiplex PCR. The table lists about 520,000 clones, 75% to 90% of them singletons, with 3% to 4% in the top ten. The sample consisted of peripheral blood. The receptors originated from a human donor in a cohort sampled during active COVID-19.

CDR3 amino acids: CASRGHPKETQYF. CDR3 bases: TGTGCCAGCAGGGGACACCCAAAAGAGACCCAGTACTTC. The chain couples TRBV2 to TRBJ2-5, with D perhaps TRBD1 (6 bases). The CDR3 has 13 amino acids. The V and J ends lost 6 bases and 3 bases respectively, with 11 bases between them. Germline V gene lookup returns CDR1 SNHLY and CDR2 FYNNEI.

The J gene is TRBJ2-1, the V gene TRBV28; 14 nucleotides align to TRBD2. Germline V gene data show CDR1 as MDHEN and CDR2 as SYDVKM. This CDR3 has 16 amino acids. V shed 5 bases, J shed 8 bases, and the junction held 8 bases outside the gene matches. The CDR3: CASSPWTSGRLDEQFF. The CDR3 bases are TGTGCCAGCAGTCCCTGGACTAGCGGGAGGCTCGATGAGCAGTTCTTC.